The rows below give T cell receptor beta chains drawn from one sample of a study of tumor-infiltrating lymphocytes in primary liver carcinoma. TCRdb re-called the multiplex PCR reads through MiXCR, storing one row per CDR3 protein. The sample records 150,000 to 200,000 distinct CDR3 sequences, around four fifths being singletons. Input material: tumor tissue from primary liver carcinoma. Receptor source: a man aged 35 to 55 with primary liver carcinoma and hepatitis B virus infection. Both conserved end residues are part of each CDR3. The D gene is left open where the match is weak. Expanded clones are given a class, and other clones once, few, many or no size at all.

clone_size,v_call,j_call,d_call,cdr3_nt,cdr3_aa
.,TRBV29-1,TRBJ2-5,.,TGCTGCGTTGAAGTAGCCCAAACCCAGTACTTC,CCVEVAQTQYF
.,TRBV11-2,TRBJ2-1,.,TGTGCCAGCAGCTTAGATCGTTTAGCGCTAGGGGATGAGCTTTTCTTC,CASSLDRLALGDELFF
.,TRBV5-1,TRBJ2-2,.,TGCGCCAGCAGCTTGGCGGGGGCGCGGAGCACCGGGAAGCTGTTTTTT,CASSLAGARSTGKLFF
.,TRBV11-2,TRBJ2-3,.,TGTGCCAGCAGCCGATCGTCGAGACTAGTGGGAGAGAGTACAGATACGCAGTATTTT,CASSRSSRLVGESTDTQYF
.,TRBV29-1,TRBJ2-1,TRBD2,TGCAGCGTTTGGGAGGGAGGACAGTTCTTC,CSVWEGGQFF
once,TRBV7-8,TRBJ2-1,.,TGTGTCAGCAGCTTAACGGGGAATGAGCAGTTCTTT,CVSSLTGNEQFF
.,TRBV11-1,TRBJ1-1,.,TGTGCCAGCAGCTTAACTCGGGGGATAACTGAAGCTTTCTTT,CASSLTRGITEAFF
.,TRBV11-2,TRBJ2-4,.,TGTACCAGCACCTCTTCGTCGGTAGCCAAAAACATTCAGTACTTC,CTSTSSSVAKNIQYF
.,TRBV11-3,TRBJ1-1,.,TGTGCCAGCAGCTTAGGTCGAGACGGTGAAGTTTTCTTT,CASSLGRDGEVFF
.,TRBV14,TRBJ2-3,.,TGTGCCTGCAGCCTCAGGAATTCAGATACGCAGTATTTT,CACSLRNSDTQYF
.,TRBV6-1,TRBJ1-5,TRBD1,TGTGCCAGCATTGGGCGACAGGGAATTAGCAATCAGGCCCAGCATTTT,CASIGRQGISNQAQHF
.,TRBV19,TRBJ2-3,.,TGTGCCAGTAGTATCGGAGCCCTCACAGATACGCAGTATTTT,CASSIGALTDTQYF
.,TRBV18,TRBJ2-1,TRBD2,TGTGCCAGCTCCCCTGCCGGGACTAGCGGGAGTAGGACCTATAATGAGCAGTTCTTC,CASSPAGTSGSRTYNEQFF
.,TRBV28,TRBJ2-2,TRBD2,TGTGCCAGCCGTCCGACTAGCGGGTTCAACAACGGGGAGTTGTTTTTT,CASRPTSGFNNGELFF
.,TRBV6-5,TRBJ2-7,.,TGTGTCAGCAGTTCGGGTTGCGAACAGTACTTC,CVSSSGCEQYF
.,TRBV5-8,TRBJ2-1,TRBD2,TGTGCCAGCAGCTCGGGACTAGCGGGATTTTACGATGAGCAGTTCTTC,CASSSGLAGFYDEQFF
.,TRBV6-5,TRBJ2-7,.,TGTGCCAGCAGTTACTCCGTTAGGCAGGGTAAGACCTATGAGCAGTACTTC,CASSYSVRQGKTYEQYF
medium-sized,TRBV6-5,TRBJ1-3,.,TGTGCCAGCAGGCCCAAAGTCTCTGGAAACACCATATATTTT,CASRPKVSGNTIYF
few,TRBV4-3,TRBJ2-3,TRBD2,TGCGCCAGCAGCCAAAGGGGACTAGCGAGAGGGCCTAGCACAGATACACAGTATTTT,CASSQRGLARGPSTDTQYF
.,TRBV4-2,TRBJ2-3,.,TGTGTCAGCAGCGACCGCGACTTGATCACAGATACGCAGTATTTT,CVSSDRDLITDTQYF
.,TRBV5-5,TRBJ2-3,.,TGTCCCAGCAGCTTGGAGTGGGGAGCAGATACACAGTATTTT,CPSSLEWGADTQYF
.,TRBV11-1,TRBJ2-4,TRBD2,TGCGCCAGCAGCTATCCCGGGACTAGCGGGAGAAAAAACATTCAGTACTTC,CASSYPGTSGRKNIQYF
.,TRBV11-2,TRBJ2-3,TRBD2,TGTGCTAGGAGCGATAGCGGGAAATTTACAGATACGCAGTATTTT,CARSDSGKFTDTQYF
.,TRBV28,TRBJ2-5,.,TGTGCCAGCAGGGAGTCGGCTCCACGAGAGACTCAGTACTTC,CASRESAPRETQYF
.,TRBV5-5,TRBJ2-5,.,TGTGCCAACAGCTTGGGTATAGAGACCCAGTACTTT,CANSLGIETQYF
.,TRBV6-5,TRBJ2-5,TRBD2,TGTGCCAGCAGCGCGGACATTAGCGGGGGATTTCAAGAGACCCAGTACTTC,CASSADISGGFQETQYF
.,TRBV5-8,TRBJ2-2,.,TGTGCCAGCAGTTCAGCCCTTAACACCGGGGAGCTGTTATTT,CASSSALNTGELLF
.,TRBV4-3,TRBJ1-6,TRBD1,TGCGCCAGCAACACCTGGGACAGGGGAAGGAATTCACCGCTCCACTTT,CASNTWDRGRNSPLHF
.,TRBV6-5,TRBJ1-6,.,TGTGCCAGCTGTTACGCAGTTCCAGGGGAAGGGCATAATTCACCCCTCCACTTT,CASCYAVPGEGHNSPLHF
.,TRBV5-1,TRBJ2-1,.,TGCGCCAGCAGCTCGGGACAAGCGGCTTACAATGAGAAGTTCTTC,CASSSGQAAYNEKFF
.,TRBV4-2,TRBJ2-2,.,TGTGCCAGCAGCCAGGATCCTAGCGAGAAAACCGGGGAGCTGTTTTTT,CASSQDPSEKTGELFF
.,TRBV30,TRBJ1-1,.,TGTGCCTGCCCCTCCGACACTGAAGCTTTCTTT,CACPSDTEAFF
many,TRBV5-1,TRBJ2-7,.,TGCGCCAGCAGCCTTAACTCAGGGTCTGTCTTGTACGAGCAGTACTTC,CASSLNSGSVLYEQYF
.,TRBV5-4,TRBJ1-2,TRBD1,TGTGCCAGCAGTTTACGGACAGGGGGCGATATTGGCCACACCTTC,CASSLRTGGDIGHTF
.,TRBV11-2,TRBJ2-6,.,TGTGCCAGCAGCATGGGGGGAGACGGGGACATTTCCCTCTCTGGGGGCAACGTCCTGACTTTC,CASSMGGDGDISLSGGNVLTF
.,TRBV11-2,TRBJ2-6,.,TGTGCCACCCAGTGGCCGCGCTCTGGGACCAACCTCCTGACTTTC,CATQWPRSGTNLLTF
.,TRBV11-2,TRBJ2-1,.,TGTGTCAGCAGCTTAGGATTAGCCGGTGAGCAATTCTTC,CVSSLGLAGEQFF
once,TRBV6-6,TRBJ1-2,TRBD1,TGTGCCAGCAGGGGGACAGGGTGGGACTATAGCTATACCTTC,CASRGTGWDYSYTF
few,TRBV6-6,TRBJ2-1,.,TGTGCCAACTCGAGTCGTGATGAGCAGTTCTTC,CANSSRDEQFF
.,TRBV7-9,TRBJ1-1,.,TGTCCCAGCAGCTTAGGCCAACTCCGTCCGGGACCGAGCACTGAAGTTTTCTTT,CPSSLGQLRPGPSTEVFF
.,TRBV11-1,TRBJ2-7,.,TGTGCCAGCAGGGGGAAGCGATGCTACGAGCAATACTTT,CASRGKRCYEQYF
few,TRBV5-4,TRBJ2-5,TRBD1,TGTGCCAGCAGCTTGGGCCCGGGACAGGGCGGGACCGAGACCCAGTACTTC,CASSLGPGQGGTETQYF
.,TRBV28,TRBJ2-3,TRBD1,TGTGCCAGCATGTCGACAGGGGCTTCCCAGCCCCAGTATTTT,CASMSTGASQPQYF
.,TRBV7-8,TRBJ2-4,.,TGTGCCAGCGGCCCCCTTTCCAGCGGAATAGCCAAAAACATTCAGTACTTC,CASGPLSSGIAKNIQYF
.,TRBV5-4,TRBJ1-1,.,TGTGCCAGCAGCGAGGACAGTGCGTTGAACACTGATGCTTTCTTT,CASSEDSALNTDAFF
many,TRBV5-4,TRBJ2-1,.,TGTGCCAGCAGCTTGGGACACTCCTACAATGAGCAGTTCTTC,CASSLGHSYNEQFF
.,TRBV7-2,TRBJ1-1,.,TGTGCCAGGAGCTTTCAAAACAGGGCCACTGAAGCTTTCTTT,CARSFQNRATEAFF
.,TRBV29-1,TRBJ1-1,.,TGCAGCGTTTCCCCGGGCTGGACAATGAACACTGAAGCTTTCTTT,CSVSPGWTMNTEAFF
once,TRBV2,TRBJ1-1,.,TGTGCCAGCAGTAGTGGATGGGGAGCTTTCTTT,CASSSGWGAFF
.,TRBV5-5,TRBJ2-5,.,TGTGCCAGCTGCTTGAGTACAGAGACCCATTACTTC,CASCLSTETHYF
.,TRBV12-3/TRBV12-4,TRBJ2-1,.,TGTGCCAGCTGTTTAAGATCCTACAATGAGCAGTTCTTC,CASCLRSYNEQFF
once,TRBV5-4,TRBJ2-5,.,TGTGCCGGCAGCTTGGGAGGACGGACACAAGAGACCCAGTACTTC,CAGSLGGRTQETQYF
.,TRBV4-2,TRBJ2-3,.,TGTGCCAGCAGCCTTGAGGGGAGCACAGATACGCAGTATTTT,CASSLEGSTDTQYF
once,TRBV29-1,TRBJ2-5,TRBD1,TGCAGCGTCCTGACAGGGTTGGAGATCCAGTACTTC,CSVLTGLEIQYF
.,TRBV6-2/TRBV6-3,TRBJ2-1,TRBD1,TGTGCCAGCAGCATACTCGACAGGGGCTACAATGAACAGTTCTTC,CASSILDRGYNEQFF
.,TRBV11-2,TRBJ2-2,.,TGTGCCAGCAGTTTAGATCATCTGGGTAGGGACACCGGGGAACTGTTTTTT,CASSLDHLGRDTGELFF
.,TRBV6-1,TRBJ1-2,TRBD1,TGTACCAGCAGTGCCCTTAGAGGGGGCGATGACTACATCTTC,CTSSALRGGDDYIF
once,TRBV5-6,TRBJ1-2,.,TGTGCCAGCAGCCACAATTACCGGGACCCTATCTATGGTTACACCTTC,CASSHNYRDPIYGYTF
.,TRBV29-1,TRBJ2-2,TRBD1,TGCAGCGTTAAAGGACAGGGTAACACCGGGAAGCTGTTTTTT,CSVKGQGNTGKLFF
.,TRBV11-2,TRBJ2-7,TRBD1,TGTGCCAGCAACTTACGATGCACAGGGGAAAACGAGCAATATTTC,CASNLRCTGENEQYF